This entry lists 9 T cell receptor beta chains sequenced from one sample in a study of identical twins (TCRdb year 2016). The library was obtained by 5' RACE. TCRdb shows the sequencer as Illumina HiSeq 2000. TCRdb trimmed public reads at Q25 via fastp, called clones via MiXCR and kept in-frame beta chains. Each entry merges the rows of one CDR3 protein and shows their most common DNA and genes. The sample table shows a few hundred thousand distinct CDR3 sequences, and roughly a quarter are seen once. The ten most abundant clones make up 2.9% of the sample. These same records also appear under a second study, on T cells expressing NK-cell markers.

The specimen sequenced was CD4+ T cells sorted from blood. The receptors originated from a woman in her late teens or twenties in good health.

The chain uses TRBV5-1 and TRBJ2-1; 7 nucleotides line up with TRBD2. There are 16 residues in the CDR3. CDR1 is SGHRS, CDR2 YFSETQ, per germline. The V segment lost 5 bases and the J segment 2 bases; nucleotides outside the gene matches: 10. The CDR3 reads CASSRTGTTAYNEQFF. CDR3 in DNA: TGCGCCAGCAGTCGAACCGGGACTACCGCCTACAATGAGCAGTTCTTC.

The chain uses TRBV11-2 and TRBJ2-7; 12 bases are a match to TRBD2. V shed 0 bases and J 12 bases; nucleotides not matched to a gene: 6. Germline CDR1 is SGHAT and CDR2 is FQNNGV. The CDR3 extends over 14 amino acids. The DNA of the CDR3 is TGTGCCAGCAGCTTAGATCGACTAGCGGGGGTAAGGTACTTC. Its translation: CASSLDRLAGVRYF.

The rearrangement uses TRBV29-1 and TRBJ1-1; unclear D gene. The CDR3 is made up of 12 amino acids. V gave up 4 bases and J gave up 5 bases, with 11 bases separating them. Germline V gene lookup returns CDR1 SQVTM and CDR2 ANQGSEA. CDR3 in DNA: TGCAGCGTTGCCACCCATGGAACTGAAGCTTTCTTT. It codes for CSVATHGTEAFF.

V gene TRBV6-5 combines with J gene TRBJ2-2, with D maybe TRBD1 (5 bases). Germline V lookup: CDR1 MNHEY, CDR2 SVGAGI. The CDR3 covers 13 residues. Trimming stripped 2 bases from V and 6 bases from J, with 7 bases between. This CDR3 is CASSYGRAGELFF. CDR3 nucleotide sequence: TGTGCCAGCAGTTACGGCAGGGCCGGGGAGCTGTTTTTT.

This clonotype was counted between two and nine times. The chain carries TRBV10-3 and TRBJ2-1; D possibly corresponds to TRBD2 (5 bases). Germline V gene sequence: CDR1 ENHRY, CDR2 SYGVKD. CDR3 length equals 11 residues. V lost 8 bases and J lost 7, with 9 bases in between. Written as DNA, the CDR3 is TGTGCCATCGGCGGGCCTAATGAGCAGTTCTTC. Translating gives CAIGGPNEQFF.

This clonotype was detected many times. This chain uses TRBV7-2 with TRBJ1-5; D ambiguous. Germline V gene lookup returns CDR1 SGHTA and CDR2 FQGNSA. V lost 2 bases and J 4 bases, leaving 6 bases between the germline ends. The CDR3 totals 13 residues. The CDR3 sequence is CASSLYGNQPQHF. The CDR3 DNA sequence: TGTGCCAGCAGCTTATACGGGAATCAGCCCCAGCATTTT.

V and J are TRBV11-2 and TRBJ2-2; D unclear. V lost 2 bases and J 0 bases, leaving 7 bases between the germline ends. The CDR3 covers 15 residues. In germline, CDR1 is SGHAT, CDR2 FQNNGV. The CDR3 loop reads CASSLRSTNTGELFF. The CDR3 nucleotides are TGTGCCAGCAGCTTAAGGTCCACGAACACCGGGGAGCTGTTTTTT.

V and J are TRBV12-3 or TRBV12-4 and TRBJ2-1; 9 nucleotides agree with TRBD2. Unmatched junction bases numbered 6, after V lost 6 bases and J lost 3 bases. The CDR3 totals 15 residues. Here the CDR3 reads CASSRLAALYNEQFF. The CDR3 nucleotides read TGTGCCAGCAGCCGACTAGCGGCACTCTACAATGAGCAGTTCTTC.

This rearrangement joins TRBV12-3 or TRBV12-4 to TRBJ2-1; unclear D gene. The CDR3 is 17 amino acids. With 4 bases removed from V and 2 bases from J, the gap between germline ends came to 18 bases. This CDR3 reads CASSSSARGWTYNEQFF. CDR3 sequence (DNA): TGTGCCAGCAGTTCGTCTGCCCGCGGTTGGACCTACAATGAGCAGTTCTTC.